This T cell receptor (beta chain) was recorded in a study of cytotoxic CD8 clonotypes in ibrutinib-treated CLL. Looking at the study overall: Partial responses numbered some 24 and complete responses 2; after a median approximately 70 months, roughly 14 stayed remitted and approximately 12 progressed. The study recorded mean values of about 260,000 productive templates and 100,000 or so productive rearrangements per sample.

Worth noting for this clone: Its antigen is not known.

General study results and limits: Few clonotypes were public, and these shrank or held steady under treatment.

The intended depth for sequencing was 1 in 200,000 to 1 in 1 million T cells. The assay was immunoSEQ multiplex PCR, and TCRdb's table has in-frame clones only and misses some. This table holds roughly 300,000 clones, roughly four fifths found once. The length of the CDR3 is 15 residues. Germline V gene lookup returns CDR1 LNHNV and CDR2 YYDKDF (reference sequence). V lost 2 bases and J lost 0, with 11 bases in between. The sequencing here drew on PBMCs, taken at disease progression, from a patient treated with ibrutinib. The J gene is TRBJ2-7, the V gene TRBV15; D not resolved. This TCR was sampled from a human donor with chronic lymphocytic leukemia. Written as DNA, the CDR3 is TGTGCCACCAGCAGATTAGGACCGATCTCCTACGAGCAGTACTTC. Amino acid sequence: CATSRLGPISYEQYF.